This T cell receptor (beta chain) derives from a study of blood T cell repertoires in COVID-19. About the research overall: Italy, Spain and the United States were the sources of the convalescent and acute COVID-19 samples. Sources were T cells, B-cell-depleted T cells, or PBMCs; the material itself was cDNA or gDNA.

Measured with immunoSEQ multiplex PCR; TCRdb has only the in-frame clones, and not every one. The sample yields about 110,000 clones, 71% seen once. The TCR comes from a woman between 40 and 55 years old with acute or convalescent COVID-19. Sequenced input: peripheral blood.

The CDR3, as DNA: TGTGCCTGGAGTACGCAGGGGGCGAACATTCAGTACTTC. Encoded protein: CAWSTQGANIQYF. V and J are TRBV30 and TRBJ2-4, with 8 nucleotides matching TRBD1. Germline CDR1 reads GTSNPN; CDR2 reads SVGIG (reference sequence). V dropped 2 bases and J dropped 7; count of bases not matched to a gene: 4. This CDR3 is 13 amino acids long.